This T cell receptor beta chain was recovered during a study of shared clonotypes between healthy human individuals (dated by TCRdb to 2020 to 2022). General notes on the study: The cohort included a few men and a couple of women between 18 and 49 years of age. Between about 0.8 and 9 billion PBMCs per donor were obtained by leukapheresis. To estimate repertoire size and how much clonotype sharing occurs between individuals, the study deeply sequenced the blood TCR repertoires of several healthy adults. For each donor, three plates each were used for CD4 naive and CD4 memory, two plates were used for CD8 naive, and one plate was used for CD8 memory. To increase sequencing depth and limit assay-specific biases, TCR repertoire library preparation and sequencing were carried out by different laboratories using diverse techniques. The research as a whole found: Naive subsets generally had larger estimated clonotype richness than memory subsets did. Rarefaction of sorted-subset datasets indicated incomplete sequencing despite the large sequencing depth. Across a handful of donors, around 5% of naive CD4, roughly 3.3% of naive CD8, around 2.1% of memory CD4, and about 0.4% of memory CD8 clonotypes were shared. The genetic and exposure-history diversity represented was limited by the small number of donors. Pairwise subsampling led to the expectation that sequencing depth would affect the degree of clonotype sharing among donors. Compared with non-shared clonotypes, clonotypes shared by all four sorted-subset donors had higher generation probabilities. Only blood was sampled, and tissue TCR repertoires likely differ from those in blood.

The donors were healthy, HIV-negative adults who had no recently reported acute infections or vaccinations. All donors were Caucasian adults living in Nashville, Tennessee, USA. CD4+ T cells were enriched through magnetic negative selection, after which naive cells were positively selected on CD45RA and the remaining negative fraction served as the memory subset. Blood was obtained by leukapheresis, after which PBMCs were separated by Ficoll-Histopaque density gradient centrifugation and cryopreserved in liquid nitrogen vapor phase. Purity and quantity of every magnetically sorted T cell population were checked by analytical flow cytometry. Genomic DNA was isolated from every sorted fraction and measured by UV absorbance on a Nanodrop 2000c. The germline V gene supplies CDR1 SQVTM and CDR2 ANQGSEA. The CDR3 numbers 15 residues from cysteine through phenylalanine. The retained sequence is limited to the CDR3, 45 bases, with the frame set at the first base. Trimming costs V 1 base and J 2 bases, and their ends lie 15 bases apart.

This clone was detected a few times. This receptor's antigen is unknown. No qualities accompany the bases; no much larger clone lies one base away. Using the deep immunoSEQ assay, TCR CDR3 regions were amplified from genomic DNA by multiplex PCR. Extracted genomic DNA from each cell subset was distributed evenly across all wells of several immunoSEQ 96-well plates, and each plate was treated as a replicate. Each replicate PCR for sorted subsets received around 200 ng genomic DNA, equal to roughly 33,000 T cell genomes. Purified libraries were quantified with a Qubit 3.0 fluorometer, sized on a Bioanalyzer 2100, and re-quantified with the KAPA Library Quantification kit. Every immunoSEQ 96-well plate was sequenced on a dedicated single-read 150-cycle Illumina NextSeq 550 flow cell. Regarding the original processing steps: Because only junctional sequences without quality scores were contained in the immunoSEQ output, filtering matching that applied to full-length reads could not be performed. To assign V/J genes and CDR3, sequences were annotated using PyIR, a Python wrapper for IgBLAST v1.9, with IMGT germline references. Reads with weak V/J assignments (E-value above 1e-6), missing CDR3, stop codons, out-of-frame junctions, or ambiguous translated residues were removed. V3J clonotypes were defined as sequences sharing the same inferred V gene, J gene, and CDR3 amino acid sequence. Percentage overlap between repertoires was calculated by dividing the number of shared unique clonotypes by the size of the smaller repertoire. Repertoire richness was assessed with RTK rarefaction, the Chao1 estimator, and Recon v2.1 estimates of unobserved clonotypes. Generation probabilities were computed with OLGA for all TCRbeta clonotypes obtained by the gDNA method from four donors. TCRdb took this table from immuneACCESS and kept in-frame rearrangements with V and J called. Such tables lack part of the clones; where checked against another copy, unresolved V genes explain under half of the gap, and the rest is unexplained. The DNA was the basis for D and trimming; V, J and clone size are from that table. The sample table holds about 300,000 clones, of which around 74% were seen once. The ten most abundant clones make up about a tenth of the sample.

This clonotype was sampled from a man under 40 in good health. The sequencing input was memory CD4+ T cells sorted from blood. The sample's cell subset or site label is to be understood as: CD45RA-negative fraction. The chain is encoded by TRBV29-1 joined to TRBJ2-7; TRBD2 could be the D gene, as 6 bases match. The bases are TGCAGCGTTGAAGGGGGAGGCCAGGATCCCTACGAGCAGTACTTC. Its protein reads: CSVEGGGQDPYEQYF.